This T cell receptor (beta chain) was observed in a study of blood T cell repertoires in COVID-19 (dated by TCRdb to 2018 to 2021). Background on the whole study: Samples from collaborators originated in the United States, Italy and Spain and spanned both the acute and convalescent phases of COVID-19. The repertoires were released in a freely available public database meant as a resource for research on the immune response to SARS-CoV-2. Samples came from the ongoing ImmuneRACE study (first 160 participants) plus 1,254 subjects from 6 global collaborators. Deeply sampled blood TCRbeta repertoires from subjects exposed to, actively infected with, or recovered from COVID-19 were included in the dataset. The sample metadata nearly always contained a de-identified subject ID, COVID-19 status, age in years and sex. The material from the prospective study consisted of cDNA or gDNA derived from T cells, B-cell-depleted T cells, or PBMCs. Where available, HLA class I and class II types were obtained from metadata supplied by the sample provider rather than from assay-based typing.

Each collaborating institution followed its own protocols to collect whole blood in K2EDTA tubes. For TCRbeta analysis, collaborators shipped samples as frozen whole blood, isolated PBMCs, or DNA extracted from either of those sample types. Trimming takes 9 bases off V and 11 bases off J; junction bases not matched to a gene: 4. CDR3 length: 11 amino acids, cysteine to phenylalanine. Of all the DNA, just the CDR3 is kept, 33 bases in frame from base 1. CDR1 and CDR2 (KGHDR, SFDVKD) derive from the germline V gene. TCRbeta CDR3 regions were amplified from genomic DNA using the immunoSEQ Assay, a bias-controlled multiplex PCR. In the original analysis: The number of nucleated cells in each sample was estimated by amplification of reference gene primers within the assay. To quantify the absolute abundance of each unique TCRbeta CDR3 rearrangement, sequence reads were collapsed and filtered. For each sample, productive Simpson clonality was calculated as the square root of Simpson's diversity index over productive rearrangements. TCRdb limited this immuneACCESS table to in-frame rearrangements with V and J called. A share of clones is missing; checked studies link under half to unresolved V genes, and the rest is unexplained. V and J calls and clone size are as listed in that table; D and trimming were resolved from the DNA. The sample data list approximately 41,000 clones, and around 81% of these were observed just once. The ten largest make up about 39% of the sample.

Summary of the overall study and its limitations: The quantity of clinical and demographic metadata differed by source and by participant and was supplied without curation.

A word on this clone: What antigen it recognizes has not been identified. Base qualities are not provided; no much larger clone lies one nucleotide away.

The sequence joins TRBV24-1 to TRBJ2-3; 10 central bases correspond to TRBD2. The receptor was isolated from a man aged 35 to 55 with active or convalescent COVID-19. Sequenced input: peripheral blood. The CDR3 protein: CATGERGGQYF. At the DNA level, the sequence is TGTGCCACCGGGGAGCGGGGGGGGCAGTATTTT.